This T cell receptor beta chain comes out of a study of T cells in Graves' hyperthyroidism and ophthalmopathy. Study-wide results and limits: Model predictions of ophthalmopathy came a median roughly 6.7 months before onset. Ophthalmopathy stood apart from stable hyperthyroidism in a 13 V-J model. Also found in blood were most expanded thyroid clonotypes above 0.001.

This clonotype was counted ten times or more. Its target is not known. V lost 7 bases and J 8 bases, leaving 25 bases between the germline ends. The CDR3 length is 16 residues. TCR beta CDR3 region amplification was performed from RNA transcripts. An initial round of RT-PCR targeting the TCR CDR3 relied on the HTBI primer set. TCRdb re-called the multiplex PCR reads through MiXCR, storing one row per CDR3 protein. Here the sample spans hundreds of thousands of distinct CDR3 sequences, 14% being singletons. The sequence was obtained from a woman under 30 with Graves' hyperthyroidism. V is TRBV12-3 or TRBV12-4 and J is TRBJ2-3, with unresolved D. The sample taken for sequencing was blood. The CDR3 bases are TGTGCCAGCATTGATAGCTTTTGGGTCGACACGGGTACGCAGTATTTT. Protein product: CASIDSFWVDTGTQYF.